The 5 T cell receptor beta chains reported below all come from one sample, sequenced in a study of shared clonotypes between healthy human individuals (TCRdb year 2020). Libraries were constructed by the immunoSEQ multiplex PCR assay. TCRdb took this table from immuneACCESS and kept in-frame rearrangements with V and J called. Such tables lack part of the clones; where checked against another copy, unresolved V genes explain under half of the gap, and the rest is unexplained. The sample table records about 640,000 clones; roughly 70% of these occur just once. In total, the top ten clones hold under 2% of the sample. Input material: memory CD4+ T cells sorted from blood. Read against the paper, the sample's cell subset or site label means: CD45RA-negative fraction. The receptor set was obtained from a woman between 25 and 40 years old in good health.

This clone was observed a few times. The CDR3 sequence is CASSSTYTTGSYGYTF. The CDR3 DNA sequence: TGTGCCAGCAGCTCAACCTATACGACAGGATCCTATGGCTACACCTTC. This chain joins TRBV5-6 and TRBJ1-2; D may be TRBD1 (6 bases). CDR1 is SGHDT, CDR2 YYEEEE, per germline. V lost 3 bases and J lost 4, with 19 bases in between. The CDR3 has 16 amino acids. The whole variable domain, remainder taken from reference TRBV5-6 and TRBJ1-2, is DAGVTQSPTHLIKTRGQQVTLRCSPKSGHDTVSWYQQALGQGPQFIFQYYEEEERQRGNFPDRFSGHQFPNYSSELNVNALLLGDSALYLCASSSTYTTGSYGYTFGSGTRLTVV.

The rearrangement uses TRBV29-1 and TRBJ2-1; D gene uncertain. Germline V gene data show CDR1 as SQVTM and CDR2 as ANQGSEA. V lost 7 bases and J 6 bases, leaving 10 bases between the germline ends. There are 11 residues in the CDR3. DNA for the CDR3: TGCAGCGCATTGTACGGCAATGAGCAGTTCTTC. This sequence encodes CSALYGNEQFF.

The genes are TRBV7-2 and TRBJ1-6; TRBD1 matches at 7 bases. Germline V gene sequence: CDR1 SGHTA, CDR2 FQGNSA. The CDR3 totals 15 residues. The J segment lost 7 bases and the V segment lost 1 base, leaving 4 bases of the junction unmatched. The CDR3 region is CASSLDQGGNSPLHF. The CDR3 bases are TGTGCCAGCAGCTTAGATCAGGGGGGGAATTCACCCCTCCACTTT. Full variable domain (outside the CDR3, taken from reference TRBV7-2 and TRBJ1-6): GAGVSQSPSNKVTEKGKDVELRCDPISGHTALYWYRQSLGQGLEFLIYFQGNSAPDKSGLPSDRFSAERTGGSVSTLTIQRTQQEDSAVYLCASSLDQGGNSPLHFGNGTRLTVT.

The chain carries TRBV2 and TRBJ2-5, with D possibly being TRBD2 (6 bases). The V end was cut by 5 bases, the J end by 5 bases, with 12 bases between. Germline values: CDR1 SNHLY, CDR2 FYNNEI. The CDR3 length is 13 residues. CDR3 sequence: CASSRAGRETQYF. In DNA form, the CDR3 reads TGTGCCAGCAGTCGAGCGGGTCGGGAGACCCAGTACTTC.

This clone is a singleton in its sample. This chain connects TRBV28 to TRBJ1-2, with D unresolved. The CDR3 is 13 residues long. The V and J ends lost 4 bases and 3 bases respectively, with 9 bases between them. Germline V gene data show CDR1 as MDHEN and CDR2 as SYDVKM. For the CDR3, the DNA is TGTGCCAGCAGTTCCTTAGCATACTATGGCTACACCTTC. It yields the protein CASSSLAYYGYTF.